Shown below are 20 T cell receptor beta chains from a single sample sequenced in a study of blood T cell repertoires in COVID-19. Sequencing was performed with immunoSEQ multiplex PCR; in TCRdb, only in-frame clones are kept and a portion is missing. This sample has around 65,000 clones, with approximately 78% found just once. The sample taken for sequencing was peripheral blood. The receptor set was obtained from a human donor in a cohort sampled during active COVID-19.

The rearrangement uses TRBV29-1 and TRBJ1-1; D is uncertain. The germline CDR1 and CDR2 sequences are SQVTM and ANQGSEA. This CDR3 is 11 amino acids long. V gave up 4 bases and J gave up 1 base, with 4 bases separating them. The chain's CDR3 is CSVVRNTEAFF. CDR3 DNA sequence: TGCAGCGTTGTTAGGAACACTGAAGCTTTCTTT.

This chain uses TRBV5-3 with TRBJ2-1, with 12 positions matching TRBD1. TRBV5-3 is assigned to the ORF class and has an uncertain function. The CDR3 has 14 residues. V lost 4 bases and J lost 8; bases outside the gene matches: 4. The chain's CDR3 is CARSGTGGEDEQFF. CDR3 DNA sequence: TGTGCCAGAAGCGGGACAGGGGGCGAAGATGAGCAGTTCTTC.

V gene TRBV5-1 combines with J gene TRBJ1-6; 8 bases map to TRBD1. With 5 bases clipped from V and 8 bases from J, the junction kept 0 bases outside the gene matches. Germline V gives CDR1 SGHRS, CDR2 YFSETQ. CDR3 length equals 12 residues. CDR3 bases: TGCGCCAGCAGACAGGGGGATTCACCCCTCCACTTT. This gives the protein CASRQGDSPLHF.

V usage is TRBV5-4 and J usage is TRBJ2-4, with D tentatively TRBD2 (6 bases). Germline CDR1 and CDR2: SGHNT and YYREEE (reference sequence). CDR3 length equals 17 residues. With 4 bases removed from V and 9 bases from J, the gap between germline ends came to 26 bases. The CDR3 DNA reads as TGTGCCAGCAGCCCATCAGGTGGACGCGGGCCCGGGGGCATTCAGTACTTC. It translates to CASSPSGGRGPGGIQYF.

This clone was counted once. The V call is TRBV5-1, the J call TRBJ2-7, with TRBD2 matching 8 bases. Germline assignment: CDR1 SGHRS and CDR2 YFSETQ. The CDR3 is 15 amino acids. J gave up 4 bases and V 4 bases, and 10 bases lay outside the gene matches. This CDR3 is CASSVVAGGSYEQYF. The CDR3, as DNA: TGCGCCAGCAGCGTCGTCGCGGGGGGCTCGTACGAGCAGTACTTC. Supplemented by reference TRBV5-1 and TRBJ2-7, the full variable domain reads KAGVTQTPRYLIKTRGQQVTLSCSPISGHRSVSWYQQTPGQGLQFLFEYFSETQRNKGNFPGRFSGRQFSNSRSEMNVSTLELGDSALYLCASSVVAGGSYEQYFGPGTRLTVT.

The chain is built from TRBV7-9 and TRBJ2-5, with D perhaps matching TRBD1 (7 bases). The length of the CDR3 is 17 residues. With 5 bases removed from V and 5 bases from J, the gap between germline ends came to 24 bases. The V gene's germline CDR1 is SEHNR and CDR2 FQNEAQ (reference sequence). In nucleotides, the CDR3 is TGTGCCAGCAGCCCAAGGTCAGGGGGGCCGCACCTGGAGACCCAGTACTTC. Translating gives CASSPRSGGPHLETQYF.

The chain is built from TRBV11-2 and TRBJ1-1; 9 bases match TRBD1. J gave up 4 bases and V 4 bases, and 7 bases lay outside the gene matches. Germline lookup yields CDR1 SGHAT and CDR2 FQNNGV. There are 15 residues in the CDR3. CDR3 nucleotides: TGTGCCAGCAGCTCCCGGGACAGGGCGGGCACTGAAGCTTTCTTT. Amino acids: CASSSRDRAGTEAFF.

The CDR3 is CASSRRTSGGYNEQFF. In DNA form, the CDR3 reads TGTGCCAGCAGCCGGAGGACTAGCGGGGGGTATAATGAGCAGTTCTTC. V is TRBV3-1 (or the pseudogene TRBV3-2) and J is TRBJ2-1, with 14 nucleotides matching TRBD2. The germline V gene has CDR1 LGHDT and CDR2 YNNKEL (reference sequence). The CDR3 runs to 16 residues. The V segment lost 4 bases and the J segment 7 bases; nucleotides outside the gene matches: 6.

This clone was seen a handful of times. The chain employs TRBV3-1 (or the pseudogene TRBV3-2) and TRBJ1-1; tentatively, D is TRBD1 (5 bases). Germline V lookup: CDR1 LGHDT, CDR2 YNNKEL (reference sequence). The CDR3 spans 13 residues. Trimming left V 1 base short and J 11 bases short, with 14 bases between. The CDR3 sequence is CASSQGGESRAFF. The CDR3 DNA is TGTGCCAGCAGCCAAGGGGGGGAGAGTAGGGCTTTCTTT.

The genes are TRBV29-1 and TRBJ2-3; D call uncertain. Germline-derived CDR1 and CDR2 are SQVTM and ANQGSEA. The ends were cut back, 3 bases at V and 0 bases at J, with 4 bases in the middle. This CDR3 comprises 12 residues. This chain's CDR3 is CSVEASTDTQYF. The CDR3 coding sequence is TGCAGCGTTGAGGCTAGCACAGATACGCAGTATTTT.

This clone is a singleton in its sample. The chain uses TRBV4-1 and TRBJ1-1; a possible D gene is TRBD1 (5 bases). V dropped 1 base and J dropped 2 bases, with 8 bases sitting between them. In germline, CDR1 is MGHRA, CDR2 YSYEKL. CDR3 length: 14 residues. The CDR3 DNA sequence: TGCGCCAGCAGCCAAGGACAGAGAAACACTGAAGCTTTCTTT. Residues: CASSQGQRNTEAFF.

The J gene is TRBJ1-2, the V gene TRBV7-9; D unresolved. V was cut by 5 bases and J by 8 bases, with 9 bases left in between. The CDR3 consists of 11 residues. The V gene's germline CDR1 is SEHNR and CDR2 FQNEAQ (reference sequence). DNA for the CDR3: TGTGCCAGCAGCGAACTGGGCGGCTACACCTTC. This translates into CASSELGGYTF. Combining the CDR3 with reference TRBV7-9 and TRBJ1-2 gives the whole variable domain DTGVSQNPRHKITKRGQNVTFRCDPISEHNRLYWYRQTLGQGPEFLTYFQNEAQLEKSRLLSDRFSAERPKGSFSTLEIQRTEQGDSAMYLCASSELGGYTFGSGTRLTVV.

The chain combines TRBV18 with TRBJ1-1; 10 bases are shared with TRBD1. CDR3 length equals 16 residues. Germline V gene sequence: CDR1 KGHSH, CDR2 LQKENI. V lost 3 bases to trimming and J lost 1 base; unmatched junction nucleotides: 5. The CDR3 DNA is TGTGCCAGCTCACCCCGACAGGGGGCGGGGAACACTGAAGCTTTCTTT. Its translation is CASSPRQGAGNTEAFF. Full variable domain (rest looked up from reference TRBV18 and TRBJ1-1): NAGVMQNPRHLVRRRGQEARLRCSPMKGHSHVYWYRQLPEEGLKFMVYLQKENIIDESGMPKERFSAEFPKEGPSILRIQQVVRGDSAAYFCASSPRQGAGNTEAFFGQGTRLTVV.

This chain links TRBV5-1 with TRBJ2-1; 9 nucleotides align to TRBD2. Trimming cost V 5 bases and J 3 bases; bases outside gene matches: 6. Germline CDR1 reads SGHRS; CDR2 reads YFSETQ. This CDR3 comprises 15 residues. DNA for the CDR3: TGCGCCAGCAGGGTTATAGCGGGGGACTACAATGAGCAGTTCTTC. It specifies CASRVIAGDYNEQFF.

This rearrangement joins TRBV5-1 to TRBJ1-4, with 8 bases lining up with TRBD1. The germline V gene has CDR1 SGHRS and CDR2 YFSETQ. Trimming took 5 bases from V and 8 from J; bases not matched to a gene: 11. The CDR3 contains 15 residues. In DNA form, the CDR3 reads TGCGCCAGCAGTCCGACAGGGGACGACGGAGAAAAACTGTTTTTT. It specifies CASSPTGDDGEKLFF.

The V gene is TRBV18, the J gene TRBJ2-1; 7 positions match TRBD2. The V gene end was trimmed by 3 bases and the J gene end by 3 bases; junction bases not matched to a gene: 5. This CDR3 is 15 amino acids long. CDR1 is KGHSH, CDR2 LQKENI, per germline. The CDR3: CASSPPAGFYNEQFF. The CDR3 DNA is TGTGCCAGCTCACCCCCAGCGGGGTTCTACAATGAGCAGTTCTTC.

This chain joins TRBV7-9 and TRBJ2-7, with TRBD1 identical over 12 bases. The V and J ends lost 5 bases and 6 bases, in that order; junction bases with no gene match: 5. The CDR3 is 14 amino acids. Germline lookup yields CDR1 SEHNR and CDR2 FQNEAQ (reference sequence). Here the CDR3 reads CASSGGQGAFEQYF. As DNA, the CDR3 is TGTGCCAGCAGCGGGGGACAGGGGGCTTTCGAGCAGTACTTC.

This chain links TRBV5-5 with TRBJ2-1; 10 bases align to TRBD1. The CDR3 loop spans 16 amino acids. Trimming at V came to 4 bases and at J to 1 base, leaving 5 bases not matched to a gene. The germline CDR1 and CDR2 sequences are SGHKS and YYEKEE (reference sequence). The CDR3 DNA follows: TGTGCCAGCAGCCTCCGGGACAGGGGTTCCTACAATGAGCAGTTCTTC. Residues: CASSLRDRGSYNEQFF. The whole variable domain, filled in from reference TRBV5-5 and TRBJ2-1, reads DAGVTQSPTHLIKTRGQQVTLRCSPISGHKSVSWYQQVLGQGPQFIFQYYEKEERGRGNFPDRFSARQFPNYSSELNVNALLLGDSALYLCASSLRDRGSYNEQFFGPGTRLTVL.

The V and J genes are TRBV3-1 (or the pseudogene TRBV3-2) and TRBJ2-1; 7 bases align to TRBD1. Germline values: CDR1 LGHDT, CDR2 YNNKEL (reference sequence). The CDR3 is 16 amino acids. J gave up 4 bases and V 2 bases, and 8 bases lay outside the gene matches. CDR3: CASSQSDRNHYNEQFF. CDR3 in DNA: TGTGCCAGCAGCCAATCGGACAGGAACCATTACAATGAGCAGTTCTTC.

The CDR3 is CASSPPARDSGTEAFF. CDR3 nucleotides: TGTGCCAGCTCACCACCTGCCAGGGACTCGGGGACTGAAGCTTTCTTT. The V call is TRBV18, the J call TRBJ1-1; perhaps TRBD1 as D (5 bases). V was pared by 0 bases and J by 5 bases, with 16 bases between. CDR3 length equals 16 residues. Germline assignment: CDR1 KGHSH and CDR2 LQKENI.